This is a list of T cell receptor beta chains from one sample in a study of blood T cell repertoires in COVID-19. TCRdb's copy holds only in-frame clones and misses some; the assay was immunoSEQ multiplex PCR. The table records roughly 340,000 clones, around nine tenths of them present only once. The specimen was peripheral blood. All receptors come from a woman in her 70s with COVID-19, enrolled during active disease. Each CDR3 is given with its conserved first and last residue. The D gene is left open where the match is weak. The size of a clone is reported for some rows only, either as once, few or many, or as a class for expanded clones.

j_call | v_call | clone_size | d_call | cdr3_nt | cdr3_aa
TRBJ2-5 | TRBV5-1 | . | TRBD1 | TGCGCCAGCAGCTCCACCGACAGGGTGTTGGAGACCCAGTACTTC | CASSSTDRVLETQYF
TRBJ1-4 | TRBV19 | . | TRBD1 | TGTGCCAGTAGGGACAGGGTAAATGAAAAACTGTTTTTT | CASRDRVNEKLFF
TRBJ2-3 | TRBV18 | . | TRBD2 | TGTGCCAGCTCCCCTATAGCGGGGGGGCGCACAGATACGCAGTATTTT | CASSPIAGGRTDTQYF
TRBJ1-2 | TRBV15 | . | TRBD1 | TGTGCCACCAGCAGTTTCCGGGACAGGGGAGACTACACCTTC | CATSSFRDRGDYTF
TRBJ1-4 | TRBV2 | once | TRBD1 | TGTGCCAGCAGTCCCACAGGGGGCGCTAATGAAAAACTGTTTTTT | CASSPTGGANEKLFF
TRBJ2-3 | TRBV10-1 | once | . | TGCGCCAGCAGTGAGTCGAGGATAACGCAGTATTTT | CASSESRITQYF
TRBJ1-2 | TRBV5-8 | . | TRBD1 | TGTGCCAGCAGCGTGGGACAGGGCGTCCGCACCTTC | CASSVGQGVRTF
TRBJ1-1 | TRBV7-9 | . | . | TGTGCCAGCAGCCCCAGAGGGAACACTGAAGCTTTCTTT | CASSPRGNTEAFF
TRBJ1-2 | TRBV3-1/TRBV3-2 | . | . | TGTGCCAGCAGCCATCAGGGTGGTAGCTATGGCTACACCTTC | CASSHQGGSYGYTF
TRBJ1-2 | TRBV7-2 | few | . | TGTGCCAGCAGCTTAGGGGGCGCAGGTGTAAACTATGGCTACACCTTC | CASSLGGAGVNYGYTF
TRBJ1-2 | TRBV19 | . | . | TGTGCCAGTAGTATAGTGGCAGGGCACGGCTACACCTTC | CASSIVAGHGYTF
TRBJ1-2 | TRBV30 | once | . | TGTGCCTGGAGTGTAGGTACAGGGAGAGGCTACACCTTC | CAWSVGTGRGYTF
TRBJ1-2 | TRBV5-8 | . | . | TGTGCCAGCAGCTTCTCGGGGAGAGTTGGCTACACCTTC | CASSFSGRVGYTF
TRBJ1-1 | TRBV29-1 | . | . | TGCAGCGTTGAGGGACACGTGGGCACTGAAGCTTTCTTT | CSVEGHVGTEAFF
TRBJ2-5 | TRBV9 | . | . | TGTGCCAGCAGCGTAGATAATGAGGAGACCCAGTACTTC | CASSVDNEETQYF
TRBJ2-7 | TRBV10-3 | . | TRBD1 | TGTGCCATCAGTGAGTCACAGGGGGCTTCCAACGAGCAGTACTTC | CAISESQGASNEQYF
TRBJ1-1 | TRBV27 | . | . | TGTGCCAGCAGTTTAAAGAGTTGGACTGAAGCTTTCTTT | CASSLKSWTEAFF
TRBJ2-7 | TRBV7-2 | . | TRBD1 | TGTGCCAGCAGCTTAGTGGGGACAGAGGGGCACGAGCAGTACTTC | CASSLVGTEGHEQYF
TRBJ2-1 | TRBV24-1 | . | . | TGTGCCACCAGTGATCCGTCTCGAGTCGATGAGCAGTTCTTC | CATSDPSRVDEQFF
TRBJ2-1 | TRBV2 | . | TRBD1 | TGTGCCAGCAGCCCGGGACAGGGTGACGATGAGCAGTTCTTC | CASSPGQGDDEQFF
TRBJ1-1 | TRBV7-2 | . | . | TGTGCCAGCAGCTTATGGGGCCCAGGGAATGAAGCTTTCTTT | CASSLWGPGNEAFF
TRBJ2-1 | TRBV2 | few | TRBD1 | TGTGCCAGCAGTGGACAGGGCAATGAGCAGTTCTTC | CASSGQGNEQFF
TRBJ1-2 | TRBV20-1 | . | . | TGCGTGAGTGGTTGGGGCTACACCTTC | CVSGWGYTF
TRBJ1-3 | TRBV9 | . | . | TGTGCCAGCAGCTTAAGAGGAGGGCAGGGAGGGTATGGAAACACCATATATTTT | CASSLRGGQGGYGNTIYF
TRBJ1-6 | TRBV5-1 | . | TRBD1 | TGCGCCAGCAGCTTAGGGACAGGGGAAGCACCCCTCCACTTT | CASSLGTGEAPLHF
TRBJ1-1 | TRBV19 | once | . | TGTGCCAGTAGTCCCCGACCCATTTTACATGCGGGAGCTTTCTTT | CASSPRPILHAGAFF
TRBJ2-2 | TRBV5-1 | . | TRBD2 | TGCGCCAGCAGCAGCAGCGGGGGTGAAACCGGGGAGCTGTTTTTT | CASSSSGGETGELFF
TRBJ2-5 | TRBV6-1 | . | TRBD2 | TGTGCCAGCAGTGCCCCCGCGGGGGTCCTCCAAGAGACCCAGTACTTC | CASSAPAGVLQETQYF
TRBJ2-7 | TRBV3-1/TRBV3-2 | . | TRBD2 | TGTGCCAGCAGTTGGACTAGCGGGAGTTCCTACGAGCAGTACTTC | CASSWTSGSSYEQYF
TRBJ2-2 | TRBV24-1 | . | . | TGTGCCACCAGTGATTTGTCTTACGGGGAGCTGTTTTTT | CATSDLSYGELFF
TRBJ2-5 | TRBV28 | . | TRBD2 | TGTGCCAGTCTAGCGGGGGATAAAGAGACCCAGTACTTC | CASLAGDKETQYF
TRBJ1-5 | TRBV25-1 | once | TRBD1 | TGTGCCAGCAGTGGACAGGGGGTGATTCAGCCCCAGCATTTT | CASSGQGVIQPQHF
TRBJ2-1 | TRBV28 | few | TRBD2 | TGTGCCAGCAGTTTACCGTCGGGCGGGGGAGCCCCCGATGAGCAGTTCTTC | CASSLPSGGGAPDEQFF
TRBJ1-2 | TRBV6-6 | once | . | TGTGCCAGCAGTTCCTCACAGGGTTACTATGGCTACACCTTC | CASSSSQGYYGYTF
TRBJ2-2 | TRBV11-2 | . | . | TGTGCCAGCAGCTACCTGACAGCTACCGGGGAGCTGTTTTTT | CASSYLTATGELFF
TRBJ2-3 | TRBV4-3 | few | . | TGCGCCAGCAGCCAAAAGGGAGCCCACACAGATACGCAGTATTTT | CASSQKGAHTDTQYF
TRBJ2-1 | TRBV6-5 | . | . | TGTGCCAGCAGTACCCGTAGCCAAGGGGAAGAGCAGTTCTTC | CASSTRSQGEEQFF
TRBJ1-1 | TRBV11-3 | . | TRBD1 | TGTGCCAGCAGCCAGGGGGTTCGGACTGAAGCTTTCTTT | CASSQGVRTEAFF
TRBJ2-1 | TRBV6-5 | . | . | TGTGCCAGCAGTTACTTATTATCTGTCAATGAGCAGTTCTTC | CASSYLLSVNEQFF